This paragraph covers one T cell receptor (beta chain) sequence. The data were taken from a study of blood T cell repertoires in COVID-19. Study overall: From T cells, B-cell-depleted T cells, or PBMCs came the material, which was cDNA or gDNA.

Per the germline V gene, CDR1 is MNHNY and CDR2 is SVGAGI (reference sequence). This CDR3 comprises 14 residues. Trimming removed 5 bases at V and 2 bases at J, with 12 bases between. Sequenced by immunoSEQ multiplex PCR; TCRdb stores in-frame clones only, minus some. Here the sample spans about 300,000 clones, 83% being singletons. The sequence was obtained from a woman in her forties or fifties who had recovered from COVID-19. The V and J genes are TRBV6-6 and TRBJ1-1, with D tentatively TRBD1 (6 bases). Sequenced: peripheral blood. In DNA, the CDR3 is TGTGCCAGCAGTCGCAACAGGGTTAACACTGAAGCTTTCTTT. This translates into CASSRNRVNTEAFF.